This T cell receptor (beta chain) was sequenced during a study of T-cell memory formation after mild COVID-19. Germline V lookup: CDR1 SNHLY, CDR2 FYNNEI. The CDR3 covers 14 residues. Trimming stripped 3 bases from V and 1 base from J, with 10 bases between. Using its own MiXCR run on the 5' RACE reads, TCRdb lists one record per CDR3 protein. This sample has around 370,000 distinct CDR3 sequences, with roughly 21% found just once. The source is an adult woman who had mild COVID-19 (a few samples of this study predate the infection). Cell type and time point are not known. The V and J genes are TRBV2 and TRBJ2-7; the D call may be TRBD1 or TRBD2 (5 bases each). The sample was PBMCs or a T cell subset sorted from them (not recorded which). The CDR3 coding sequence is TGTGCCAGCAGTGACCGGGGCTTGTCCTACGAGCAGTACTTC. It yields the protein CASSDRGLSYEQYF.